The 30 T cell receptor beta chains given below trace back to one sample, sequenced in a study of cytomegalovirus exposure and HLA in healthy donors. The repertoire was sequenced with immunoSEQ multiplex PCR; TCRdb's copy has only in-frame clones and lacks some. The table shows 120,000 or so clones, with 70% to 90% occurring only once. The sequencing sample was made of PBMCs. Every receptor here comes from a young woman in good health and CMV-seronegative.

This chain uses TRBV27 with TRBJ2-1; a weak D match, TRBD2 (6 bases). Germline V gene data show CDR1 as MNHEY and CDR2 as SMNVEV (reference sequence). The CDR3 is 15 amino acids. Trimming cost V 4 bases and J 4 bases, with 14 bases left between them. The CDR3 region is CASSWSSAGYNEQFF. The CDR3 DNA reads as TGTGCCAGCAGTTGGTCCTCTGCGGGGTACAATGAGCAGTTCTTC.

V is TRBV7-8 and J is TRBJ2-6, with 7 bases matching TRBD1. This CDR3 has 16 residues. The V gene end was trimmed by 5 bases and the J gene end by 2 bases; junction bases not matched to a gene: 6. Germline V CDR1 and CDR2: SGHVS, FQNEAQ. The CDR3 nucleotides are TGTGCCAGCAGCCAAGACAGGGCGGCTGGGGCCAACGTCCTGACTTTC. Translating it yields CASSQDRAAGANVLTF.

This clone showed up just a few times. V usage is TRBV6-5 and J usage is TRBJ1-1; TRBD1 aligns across 7 bases. V lost 0 bases and J lost 7; bases outside the gene matches: 5. CDR1 and CDR2 from the germline V gene are MNHEY and SVGAGI. This CDR3 region has 14 residues. CDR3 region: CASSYSAGTDEAFF. DNA of the CDR3: TGTGCCAGCAGTTACTCGGCCGGGACAGATGAAGCTTTCTTT.

The V call is TRBV5-4, the J call TRBJ1-2, with TRBD1 matching 8 bases. The germline V gene encodes CDR1 SGHNT and CDR2 YYREEE (reference sequence). The CDR3 length is 14 residues. Trimming cost V 3 bases and J 7 bases; bases outside gene matches: 8. DNA for the CDR3: TGTGCCAGCAGCTCGAGACAGGGGTTCGGTGGCTACACCTTC. Protein: CASSSRQGFGGYTF. The full variable domain, rest sourced from reference TRBV5-4 and TRBJ1-2, is ETGVTQSPTHLIKTRGQQVTLRCSSQSGHNTVSWYQQALGQGPQFIFQYYREEENGRGNFPPRFSGLQFPNYSSELNVNALELDDSALYLCASSSRQGFGGYTFGSGTRLTVV.

This sequence joins TRBV9 and TRBJ2-2; TRBD1 agrees at 7 bases. There are 15 residues in the CDR3. Per the germline V gene, CDR1 is SGDLS and CDR2 is YYNGEE. Trimming cost V 0 bases and J 6 bases; bases outside gene matches: 5. The CDR3 is CASSVEPGGPGELFF. CDR3 DNA sequence: TGTGCCAGCAGCGTAGAACCAGGGGGTCCCGGGGAGCTGTTTTTT.

In this sample, this clone turned up once. The gene calls are TRBV30 and TRBJ2-5, with D uncertain. With 0 bases removed from V and 4 bases from J, the gap between germline ends came to 9 bases. The CDR3 consists of 13 residues. CDR1 is GTSNPN and CDR2 is SVGIG in the germline V gene (reference sequence). CDR3 nucleotide sequence: TGTGCCTGGAGTGTACGGGTCGGAGAGACCCAGTACTTC. This gives the protein CAWSVRVGETQYF.

V usage is TRBV28 and J usage is TRBJ1-1; possibly TRBD1 for D (5 bases). With 5 bases removed from V and 0 bases from J, the gap between germline ends came to 22 bases. The length of the CDR3 is 18 residues. Germline V gene sequence: CDR1 MDHEN, CDR2 SYDVKM. CDR3 sequence reads: CASSPRWGRAPMNTEAFF. As DNA, the CDR3 is TGTGCCAGCAGTCCCCGGTGGGGCAGGGCGCCTATGAACACTGAAGCTTTCTTT.

This clone was recorded only once. The V call is TRBV6-1, the J call TRBJ2-1; possibly TRBD1 for D (6 bases). This CDR3 comprises 15 residues. CDR1 and CDR2 from the germline V gene are MNHNS and SASEGT. Trimming pared 1 base from V and 4 bases from J, leaving 11 bases between. The CDR3 coding sequence is TGTGCCAGCAGTGAAGAGCAGGGGTCGTACAATGAGCAGTTCTTC. This translates into CASSEEQGSYNEQFF.

The V gene is TRBV6-1, the J gene TRBJ2-7; 11 nucleotides line up with TRBD2. The length of the CDR3 is 16 residues. In germline, CDR1 is MNHNS, CDR2 SASEGT. V dropped 4 bases and J dropped 3; count of bases not matched to a gene: 8. CDR3 in amino acids: CASSVLRLAGFYEQYF. DNA for the CDR3: TGTGCCAGCAGTGTCCTTAGACTAGCGGGGTTCTACGAGCAGTACTTC.

J is TRBJ2-2 and V is TRBV14; D is undetermined. Trimming shortened V by 6 bases and J by 6 bases, and 11 bases separated the two germline ends. The germline V gene encodes CDR1 SGHDN and CDR2 FVKESK. The CDR3 has 13 residues. CDR3 DNA: TGTGCCAGCAGTTTCCTATCGGCCGGGGAGCTGTTTTTT. Translated: CASSFLSAGELFF.

The chain is built from TRBV19 and TRBJ1-2; possibly TRBD1 for D (5 bases). Trimming left V 7 bases short and J 0 bases short, with 15 bases between. The CDR3 is made up of 15 amino acids. In germline, CDR1 is LNHDA, CDR2 SQIVND (reference sequence). As DNA, the CDR3 is TGTGCCAGTATTGTTCGGGGGACGGCTAACTATGGCTACACCTTC. Translated: CASIVRGTANYGYTF.

The chain combines TRBV11-2 with TRBJ2-1; D ambiguous. Per the germline V gene, CDR1 is SGHAT and CDR2 is FQNNGV. This CDR3 comprises 16 residues. Trimming removed 0 bases from V and 0 bases from J, with 9 bases in between. Here the CDR3 DNA reads TGTGCCAGCAGCTTAGATCCAGGAAGCTCCTACAATGAGCAGTTCTTC. Translated, it gives CASSLDPGSSYNEQFF.

This clone was seen a single time. V gene TRBV19 combines with J gene TRBJ2-1; TRBD2 matches 8 bases. This CDR3 region has 16 residues. Trimming cost V 3 bases and J 7 bases; bases outside gene matches: 11. From germline, CDR1 is LNHDA and CDR2 SQIVND (reference sequence). As DNA, the CDR3 is TGTGCCAGTAGTATTGCCCAAGCGGGAGCACAAAATGAGCAGTTCTTC. Protein sequence: CASSIAQAGAQNEQFF. The whole variable domain, filled in from reference TRBV19 and TRBJ2-1, reads DGGITQSPKYLFRKEGQNVTLSCEQNLNHDAMYWYRQDPGQGLRLIYYSQIVNDFQKGDIAEGYSVSREKKESFPLTVTSAQKNPTAFYLCASSIAQAGAQNEQFFGPGTRLTVL.

As to this clone: The germline gene is not matched at one end of the junction; a read error may be the cause. This rearrangement joins TRBV2 to TRBJ2-7; 14 bases line up with TRBD2. Germline loops: CDR1 SNHLY, CDR2 FYNNEI. CDR3 length: 15 residues. The CDR3 nucleotides read TGCGCCAGCAGGGGGGGACTAGCGGGGGCTTACGAGCAGTACTTC. Protein: CASRGGLAGAYEQYF.

The sample holds one count of this clone. The chain has TRBV7-2 and TRBJ1-1; TRBD1 might be the D (6 bases). The CDR3 is 13 residues long. Germline loops: CDR1 SGHTA, CDR2 FQGNSA. The V end lost 3 bases, the J end lost 3 bases, and 8 bases lay between the germline ends. The CDR3 DNA follows: TGTGCCAGCAGCTTTTCAGGGGACACTGAAGCTTTCTTT. This translates into CASSFSGDTEAFF.

This rearrangement joins TRBV11-3 to TRBJ1-1; tentative D call: TRBD1 (6 bases). The CDR3 contains 14 residues. In germline, CDR1 is SGHNT, CDR2 YENEEA. V lost 3 bases and J 3 bases, leaving 11 bases between the germline ends. CDR3 sequence: CASSFTRGHTEAFF. CDR3 DNA sequence: TGTGCCAGCAGCTTCACCAGGGGACACACTGAAGCTTTCTTT. Drawing the rest from reference TRBV11-3 and TRBJ1-1, the complete variable domain is EAGVVQSPRYKIIEKKQPVAFWCNPISGHNTLYWYLQNLGQGPELLIRYENEEAVDDSQLPKDRFSAERLKGVDSTLKIQPAELGDSAVYLCASSFTRGHTEAFFGQGTRLTVV.

The V gene is TRBV2, the J gene TRBJ1-3; weak D call: TRBD1 (5 bases). The germline V gene encodes CDR1 SNHLY and CDR2 FYNNEI. V was clipped by 6 bases and J by 1 base, with 22 bases between them. CDR3 length: 18 amino acids. In DNA, the CDR3 is TGTGCCAGCAGCGCAACCCCCAGGGTGTTGTTGTCTGGAAACACCATATATTTT. Residues: CASSATPRVLLSGNTIYF.

This rearrangement joins TRBV19 to TRBJ1-5; TRBD1 aligns across 8 bases. The germline V gene encodes CDR1 LNHDA and CDR2 SQIVND (reference sequence). The V gene end was trimmed by 9 bases and the J gene end by 2 bases; junction bases not matched to a gene: 9. The CDR3 consists of 15 residues. The CDR3 is CASQPGQGGNQPQHF. CDR3 sequence (DNA): TGTGCCAGCCAACCCGGACAGGGAGGCAATCAGCCCCAGCATTTT.

J is TRBJ2-7 and V is TRBV15; a possible D gene is TRBD1 (6 bases). Germline loops: CDR1 LNHNV, CDR2 YYDKDF (reference sequence). CDR3 size: 13 residues. With 5 bases removed from V and 5 bases from J, the gap between germline ends came to 13 bases. CDR3 DNA sequence: TGTGCCACCAGCGGGGACAATAAGGACGAGCAGTACTTC. Translated: CATSGDNKDEQYF.

The chain carries TRBV4-2 and TRBJ1-4; D gene uncertain. This CDR3 spans 14 amino acids. V gave up 5 bases and J gave up 0 bases, with 7 bases separating them. Per the germline V gene, CDR1 is LGHNA and CDR2 is YNFKEQ. In DNA, the CDR3 is TGTGCCAGCAGCTACCCAGCAACTAATGAAAAACTGTTTTTT. Protein sequence: CASSYPATNEKLFF.

The chain uses TRBV2 and TRBJ1-5, with unresolved D. The germline V gene has CDR1 SNHLY and CDR2 FYNNEI. The CDR3 sequence is 14 residues long. V lost 2 bases and J lost 2, with 7 bases in between. The CDR3 sequence is CASSENNRNQPQHF. In nucleotides, the CDR3 is TGTGCCAGCAGTGAAAACAACCGCAATCAGCCCCAGCATTTT.

The chain carries TRBV28 and TRBJ2-7; 7 nucleotides agree with TRBD1. After removal of 4 bases from V and 11 bases from J, the junction contained 8 bases not matched to a gene. Germline V gives CDR1 MDHEN, CDR2 SYDVKM. The CDR3 is made up of 12 amino acids. This CDR3 reads CASSYIGQVKYF. The CDR3 nucleotides are TGTGCCAGCAGTTATATTGGACAGGTTAAGTACTTC.

The genes are TRBV30 and TRBJ1-1, with D perhaps TRBD1 (5 bases). This CDR3 is built from 13 residues. Germline-derived CDR1 and CDR2 are GTSNPN and SVGIG (reference sequence). Trimming removed 4 bases at V and 5 bases at J, with 14 bases between. For the CDR3, the DNA is TGTGCCTGGACCCCCGGGGGACCGACTGAAGCTTTCTTT. This sequence encodes CAWTPGGPTEAFF.

This clone was recorded once. The chain employs TRBV7-8 and TRBJ1-3; a possible D gene is TRBD1 (6 bases). Looked up from germline, CDR1 is SGHVS and CDR2 is FQNEAQ. This CDR3 is 16 amino acids long. Deletions cut 6 bases from V and 0 bases from J, with 15 bases between. CDR3 sequence: CASRRTASRSGNTIYF. CDR3 DNA sequence: TGTGCCAGCAGAAGGACAGCTTCCCGCTCTGGAAACACCATATATTTT.

The rearrangement joins TRBV5-1 to TRBJ1-2, with D uncertain. CDR3 size: 15 residues. V was trimmed by 0 bases and J by 8 bases, leaving 17 bases between them. Looked up from germline, CDR1 is SGHRS and CDR2 is YFSETQ. For the CDR3, the DNA is TGCGCCAGCAGCTTGGGAATCTGGCCCCCGGAGGGCTACACCTTC. Amino acid sequence: CASSLGIWPPEGYTF.

J is TRBJ2-7 and V is TRBV14, with a tentative D call TRBD1 (5 bases). The germline gives CDR1 SGHDN, CDR2 FVKESK. The CDR3 totals 15 residues. Deletions cut 4 bases from V and 4 bases from J, with 17 bases between. This chain's CDR3 is CASSPYGAWDYEQYF. The CDR3 nucleotides are TGTGCCAGCAGCCCCTATGGGGCCTGGGATTACGAGCAGTACTTC. Full variable domain (outside the CDR3, taken from reference TRBV14 and TRBJ2-7): EAGVTQFPSHSVIEKGQTVTLRCDPISGHDNLYWYRRVMGKEIKFLLHFVKESKQDESGMPNNRFLAERTGGTYSTLKVQPAELEDSGVYFCASSPYGAWDYEQYFGPGTRLTVT.

This chain connects TRBV2 to TRBJ2-1; 12 bases map to TRBD2. The CDR3 has 14 amino acids. Germline values: CDR1 SNHLY, CDR2 FYNNEI. V dropped 7 bases and J dropped 8; count of bases not matched to a gene: 6. The CDR3, as DNA: TGTGCCAGCACTCTAGCGGGGGGGCCCCATGAGCAGTTCTTC. This sequence encodes CASTLAGGPHEQFF.

This chain joins TRBV9 and TRBJ1-1; D gene unclear. Germline V gene lookup returns CDR1 SGDLS and CDR2 YYNGEE. The CDR3 spans 13 residues. Trimming cost V 0 bases and J 3 bases, with 6 bases left between them. The CDR3 bases are TGTGCCAGCAGCGTAGTAGAGTACACTGAAGCTTTCTTT. Translated: CASSVVEYTEAFF.

The genes are TRBV9 and TRBJ2-3; 7 bases agree with TRBD2. Germline CDR1 reads SGDLS; CDR2 reads YYNGEE. J lost 0 bases, V lost 3 bases, and 13 bases had no gene match. This CDR3 spans 18 amino acids. CDR3 sequence: CASSARLSGAYSTDTQYF. CDR3 DNA: TGTGCCAGCAGCGCCCGACTCAGCGGGGCATACAGCACAGATACGCAGTATTTT.

This chain joins TRBV4-1 and TRBJ1-5; tentatively, D is TRBD1 (6 bases). CDR3 length equals 17 residues. Germline V gene lookup returns CDR1 MGHRA and CDR2 YSYEKL. Trimming stripped 1 base from V and 1 base from J, with 14 bases between. The CDR3 sequence is CASSQGGGRESNQPQHF. The DNA for the CDR3 is TGCGCCAGCAGCCAAGGCGGGGGCCGGGAGAGCAATCAGCCCCAGCATTTT.